These T cell receptor beta chains were read from a single sample in a study of T cell clusters in autoimmune cytopenias. TCRdb reprocessed the multiplex PCR reads and reports one entry per CDR3 protein, with no DNA. The repertoire shows thousands of distinct CDR3 sequences; the top ten hold about 28%. The sample was peripheral blood. The receptors derive from a human donor with an autoimmune cytopenia or autoimmune hepatitis (not recorded which). The CDR3 runs from the conserved cysteine through the conserved F or W. Where a row states a size, it is once, few, many or the class of an expanded clone; other rows omit it.

abundance	v_gene	j_gene	CDR3aa
.	TRBV18	TRBJ2-1	CASSPIGRGQFF
.	TRBV5-4	TRBJ1-1	CASSTGAGLNTEAFF
.	TRBV2	TRBJ1-1	CASSVQRNTEAFF
.	TRBV27	TRBJ2-1	CASSVVVAGRSYNEQFF
medium-sized	TRBV27	TRBJ1-5	CASSLSADYQPQHF
medium-sized	TRBV29-1	TRBJ2-2	CSTRTAGLTGELFF
.	TRBV23-1	TRBJ1-5	CASSQSVRGHSNQPQHF
.	TRBV19	TRBJ2-1	CASSPGQKTNEQFF
medium-sized	TRBV30	TRBJ1-2	CAWSAGRGGYTF
.	TRBV14	TRBJ1-2	CASSQGGQMYGYTF
medium-sized	TRBV20-1	TRBJ2-1	CSANTGTSGSDEQFF
medium-sized	TRBV20-1	TRBJ1-1	CSARDGGGTEAFF
.	TRBV5-1	TRBJ1-3	CASSVGRQDSGNTIYF
.	TRBV15	TRBJ1-2	CATSRDTNAAYGYTF
medium-sized	TRBV29-1	TRBJ2-7	CSAYGTGRPYEQYF
.	TRBV10-1	TRBJ2-3	CASSGPGLADTQYF
.	TRBV4-1	TRBJ2-7	CASSQDTGGKQYF
medium-sized	TRBV6-5	TRBJ1-2	CASSRNRETNYGYTF
.	TRBV5-1	TRBJ1-1	CASSMGGGSNTEAFF
medium-sized	TRBV7-9	TRBJ1-2	CASSLDGDYGYTF
.	TRBV12-5	TRBJ1-1	CASGLGVGTGKTAAFF
.	TRBV18	TRBJ1-6	CASSPGQGDSPLHF
medium-sized	TRBV29-1	TRBJ1-2	CSADRDPGPNYGYTF
.	TRBV2	TRBJ1-3	CASSRDSSSPGNTIYF
.	TRBV12-3/TRBV12-4	TRBJ1-1	CASSLRGWGTEAFF
.	TRBV20-1	TRBJ2-3	CSAEDWTSGGFSGTDTQYF
.	TRBV5-6	TRBJ2-6	CASSWRRFSGANVLTF
medium-sized	TRBV10-3	TRBJ1-2	CAISSREGHGYTF
.	TRBV12-3/TRBV12-4	TRBJ2-1	CASSLAAGKSNEQFF
.	TRBV5-1	TRBJ2-1	CASSLGDELNEQFF
.	TRBV18	TRBJ1-2	CASSPQTGGHNYGYTF
.	TRBV11-2	TRBJ2-3	CASSSRKKASTDTQYF
.	TRBV20-1	TRBJ1-1	CSARWGAGNAEAFF
medium-sized	TRBV20-1	TRBJ2-7	CSARLTGTREQYF
.	TRBV7-9	TRBJ1-2	CASSLNRGTGEGYTF
.	TRBV19	TRBJ1-1	CASTRGRDTEAFF
.	TRBV20-1	TRBJ2-3	CSARTSGSVTDTQYF
.	TRBV7-2	TRBJ2-7	CASSLGQGLTQYF
medium-sized	TRBV6-1	TRBJ2-7	CASSQNTGTGRAYEQYF
.	TRBV19	TRBJ1-5	CATAGGAGNQPQHF
.	TRBV5-1	TRBJ1-1	CASSFLGMGGGNTEAFF
.	TRBV25-1	TRBJ2-3	CASSLDVPGNTDTQYF
.	TRBV9	TRBJ2-3	CASSVDAASTDTQYF
.	TRBV11-3	TRBJ1-1	CASSRGQSEAFF
medium-sized	TRBV5-6	TRBJ1-5	CASSSSGGGQPQHF
.	TRBV14	TRBJ2-5	CASSQGDQGWGRETQYF
.	TRBV18	TRBJ2-7	CASSKGTGGSYEQYF
medium-sized	TRBV6-1	TRBJ1-6	CASTEGTADNSPLHF
.	TRBV7-9	TRBJ2-1	CASSSRQGAAYNEQFF
medium-sized	TRBV7-6	TRBJ1-3	CASSQTGGRNTIYF
medium-sized	TRBV30	TRBJ1-2	CAWSSNYGYTF
.	TRBV10-3	TRBJ2-2	CAGRLADYTGELFF
.	TRBV5-6	TRBJ2-6	CASSSFGQDHQSDSGANVLTF